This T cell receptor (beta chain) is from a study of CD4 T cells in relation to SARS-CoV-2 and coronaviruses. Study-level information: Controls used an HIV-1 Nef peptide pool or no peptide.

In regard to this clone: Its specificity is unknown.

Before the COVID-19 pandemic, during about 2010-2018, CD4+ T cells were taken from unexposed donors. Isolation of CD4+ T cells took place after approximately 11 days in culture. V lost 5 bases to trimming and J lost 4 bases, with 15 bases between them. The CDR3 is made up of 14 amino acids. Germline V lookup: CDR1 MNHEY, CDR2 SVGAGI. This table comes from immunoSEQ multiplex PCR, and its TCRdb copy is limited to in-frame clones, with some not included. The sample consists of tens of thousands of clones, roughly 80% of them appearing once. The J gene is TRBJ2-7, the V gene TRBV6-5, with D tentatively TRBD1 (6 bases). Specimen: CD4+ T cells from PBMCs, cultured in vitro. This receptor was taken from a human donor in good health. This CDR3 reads CASSPQGLLYEQYF. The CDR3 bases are TGTGCCAGCAGTCCACAGGGTTTATTGTACGAGCAGTACTTC.